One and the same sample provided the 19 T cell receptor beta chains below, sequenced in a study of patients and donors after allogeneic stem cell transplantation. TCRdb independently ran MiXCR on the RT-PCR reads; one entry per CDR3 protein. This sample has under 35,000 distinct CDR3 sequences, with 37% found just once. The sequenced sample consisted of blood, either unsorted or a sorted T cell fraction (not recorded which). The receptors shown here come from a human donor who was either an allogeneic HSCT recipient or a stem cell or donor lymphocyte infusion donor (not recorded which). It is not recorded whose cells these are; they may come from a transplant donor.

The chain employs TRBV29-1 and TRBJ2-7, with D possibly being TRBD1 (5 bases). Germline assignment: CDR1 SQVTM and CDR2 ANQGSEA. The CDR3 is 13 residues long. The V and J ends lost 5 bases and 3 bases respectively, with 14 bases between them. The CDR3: CSVLQVLGYEQYF. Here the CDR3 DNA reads TGCAGCGTTCTACAGGTTCTGGGCTACGAGCAGTACTTC.

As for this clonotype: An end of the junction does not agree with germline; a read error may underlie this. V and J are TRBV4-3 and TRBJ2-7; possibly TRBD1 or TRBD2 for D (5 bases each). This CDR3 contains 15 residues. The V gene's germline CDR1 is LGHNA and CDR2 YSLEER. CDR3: CASSQDGGRSSEQYF. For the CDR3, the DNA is TGCGCCAGCAGCCAAGATGGGGGAAGGTCCTCCGAGCAGTACTTC.

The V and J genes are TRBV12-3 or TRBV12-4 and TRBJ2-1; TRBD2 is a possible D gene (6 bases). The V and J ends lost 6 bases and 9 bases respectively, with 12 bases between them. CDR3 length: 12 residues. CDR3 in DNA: TGTGCCAGCAGAAAACTAGCTGGTGAGCAGTTCTTC. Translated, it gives CASRKLAGEQFF.

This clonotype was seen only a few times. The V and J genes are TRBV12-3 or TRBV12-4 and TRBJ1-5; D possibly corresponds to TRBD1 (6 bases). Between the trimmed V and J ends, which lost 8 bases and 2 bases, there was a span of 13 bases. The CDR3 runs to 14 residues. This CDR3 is CASSGHRGNQPQHF. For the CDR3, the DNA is TGTGCCAGCTCGGGACACCGCGGCAATCAGCCCCAGCATTTT.

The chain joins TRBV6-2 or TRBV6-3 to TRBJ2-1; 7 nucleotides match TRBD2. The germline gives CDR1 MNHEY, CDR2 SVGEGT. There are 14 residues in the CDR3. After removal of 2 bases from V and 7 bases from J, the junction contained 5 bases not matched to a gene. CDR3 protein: CASSYSLAVNEQFF. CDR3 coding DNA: TGTGCCAGCAGTTACAGCCTAGCGGTTAATGAGCAGTTCTTC.

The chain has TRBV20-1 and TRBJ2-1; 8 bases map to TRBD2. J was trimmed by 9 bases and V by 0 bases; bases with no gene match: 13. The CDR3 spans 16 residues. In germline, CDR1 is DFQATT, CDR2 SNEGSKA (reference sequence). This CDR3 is CSARDQPGLGIVEQFF. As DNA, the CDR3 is TGCAGTGCTAGAGATCAACCGGGACTAGGAATTGTTGAGCAGTTCTTC.

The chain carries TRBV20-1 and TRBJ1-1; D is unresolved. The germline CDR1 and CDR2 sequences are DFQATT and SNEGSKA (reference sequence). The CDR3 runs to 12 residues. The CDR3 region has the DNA TGCAGGGTCGAGGGTGAAGGCACTGAAGCTTTCTTT. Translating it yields CRVEGEGTEAFF.

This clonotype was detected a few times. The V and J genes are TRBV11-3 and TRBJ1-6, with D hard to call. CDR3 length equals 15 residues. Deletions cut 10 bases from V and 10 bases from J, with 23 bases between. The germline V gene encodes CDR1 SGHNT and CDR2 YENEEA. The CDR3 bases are TGTGCCATCACATCGCTGGGAAACGACGGGTCACCCCTCCACTTT. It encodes CAITSLGNDGSPLHF.

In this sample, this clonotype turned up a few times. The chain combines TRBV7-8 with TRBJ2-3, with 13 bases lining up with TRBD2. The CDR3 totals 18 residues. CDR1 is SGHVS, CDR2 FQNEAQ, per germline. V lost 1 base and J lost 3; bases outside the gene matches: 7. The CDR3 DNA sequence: TGTGCCAGCAGCTTAGGACTAGCGGGAGGCAGGGGAACAGATACGCAGTATTTT. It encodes CASSLGLAGGRGTDTQYF.

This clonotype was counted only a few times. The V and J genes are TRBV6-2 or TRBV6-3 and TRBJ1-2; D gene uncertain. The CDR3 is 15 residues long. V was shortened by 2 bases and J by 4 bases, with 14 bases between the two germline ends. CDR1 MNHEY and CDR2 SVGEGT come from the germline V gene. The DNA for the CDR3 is TGTGCCAGCAGTTACGCCAGAAGGGAATCCTATGGCTACACCTTC. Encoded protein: CASSYARRESYGYTF.

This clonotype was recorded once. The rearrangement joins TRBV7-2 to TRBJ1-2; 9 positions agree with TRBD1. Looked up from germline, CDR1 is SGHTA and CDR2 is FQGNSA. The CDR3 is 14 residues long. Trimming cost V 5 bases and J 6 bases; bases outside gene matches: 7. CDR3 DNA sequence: TGTGCCAGCAGCCTAATAGGACAGGGGAATGGCTACACCTTC. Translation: CASSLIGQGNGYTF.

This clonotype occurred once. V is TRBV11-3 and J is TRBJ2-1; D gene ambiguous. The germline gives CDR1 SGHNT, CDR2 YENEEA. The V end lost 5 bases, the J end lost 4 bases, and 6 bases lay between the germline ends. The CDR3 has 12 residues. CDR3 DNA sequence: TGTGCCAGCAGCCTCCTTTACAATGAGCAGTTCTTC. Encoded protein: CASSLLYNEQFF.

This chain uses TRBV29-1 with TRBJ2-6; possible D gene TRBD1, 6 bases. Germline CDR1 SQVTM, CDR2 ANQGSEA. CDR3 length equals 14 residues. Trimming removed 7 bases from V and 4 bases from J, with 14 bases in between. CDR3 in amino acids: CSAETGIGANVLTF. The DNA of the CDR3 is TGCAGCGCAGAAACAGGGATCGGGGCCAACGTCCTGACTTTC.

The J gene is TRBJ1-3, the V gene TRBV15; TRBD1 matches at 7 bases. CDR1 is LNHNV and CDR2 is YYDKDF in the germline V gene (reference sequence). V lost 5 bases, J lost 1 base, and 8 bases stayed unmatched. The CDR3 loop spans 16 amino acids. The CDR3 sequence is CATSPNRGLSGNTIYF. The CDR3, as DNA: TGTGCCACCAGCCCAAACAGGGGTCTTTCTGGAAACACCATATATTTT. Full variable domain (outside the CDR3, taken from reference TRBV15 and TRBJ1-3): DAMVIQNPRYQVTQFGKPVTLSCSQTLNHNVMYWYQQKSSQAPKLLFHYYDKDFNNEADTPDNFQSRRPNTSFCFLDIRSPGLGDTAMYLCATSPNRGLSGNTIYFGEGSWLTVV.

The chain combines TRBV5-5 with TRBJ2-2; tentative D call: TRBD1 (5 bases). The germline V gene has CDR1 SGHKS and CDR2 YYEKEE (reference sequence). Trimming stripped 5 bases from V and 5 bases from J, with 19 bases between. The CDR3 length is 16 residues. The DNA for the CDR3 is TGTGCCAGCAGTCCACAGGTTTGGGCGAGAACCGGGGAGCTGTTTTTT. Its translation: CASSPQVWARTGELFF.

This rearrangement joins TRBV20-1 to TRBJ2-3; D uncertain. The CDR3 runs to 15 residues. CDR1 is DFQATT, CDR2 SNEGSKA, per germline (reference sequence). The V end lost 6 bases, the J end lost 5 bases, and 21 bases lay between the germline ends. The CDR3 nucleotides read TGCAGTGCCGCTTCACAGTTGAAGGTTAAAGATACGCAGTATTTT. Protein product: CSAASQLKVKDTQYF.

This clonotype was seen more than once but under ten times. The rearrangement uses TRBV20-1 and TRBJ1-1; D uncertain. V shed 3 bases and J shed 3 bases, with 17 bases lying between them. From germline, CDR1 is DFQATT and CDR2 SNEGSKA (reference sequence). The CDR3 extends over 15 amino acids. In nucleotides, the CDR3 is TGCAGTGCTAGGATAGCGGAAGGGTCCCACACTGAAGCTTTCTTT. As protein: CSARIAEGSHTEAFF.

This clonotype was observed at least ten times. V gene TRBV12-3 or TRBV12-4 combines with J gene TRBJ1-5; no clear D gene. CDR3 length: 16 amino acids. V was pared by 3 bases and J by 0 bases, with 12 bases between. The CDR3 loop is CASSFSGSLSNQPQHF. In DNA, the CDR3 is TGTGCCAGCAGTTTTTCGGGATCTCTTAGCAATCAGCCCCAGCATTTT.

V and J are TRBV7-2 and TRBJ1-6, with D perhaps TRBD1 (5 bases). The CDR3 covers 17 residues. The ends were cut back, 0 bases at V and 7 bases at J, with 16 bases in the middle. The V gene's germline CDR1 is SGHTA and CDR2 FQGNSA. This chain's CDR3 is CASSLAHSRASNSPLHF. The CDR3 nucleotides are TGTGCCAGCAGCTTAGCGCATTCCAGGGCTTCCAATTCACCCCTCCACTTT.